This passage covers 10 T cell receptor beta chains from one sample sequenced in a study of cytomegalovirus exposure and HLA in healthy donors. The PCR was carried out with 60 Vbeta primers and 13 Jbeta primers. Clones were read by immunoSEQ multiplex PCR, and TCRdb kept only the in-frame ones, dropping some. Of some 180,000 clones listed, about 80% were seen once; the top ten hold about 1.5%. What was sequenced was PBMCs. These receptors came from a man aged 35 to 55 in good health and CMV-seronegative.

Remarks on this clone: One end of the junction fails to match germline, which may point to a read error. The chain recombines TRBV18 with TRBJ2-6, with D perhaps matching TRBD1 (5 bases). The CDR3 totals 16 residues. Germline V CDR1 and CDR2: KGHSH, LQKENI. This CDR3 is CASSPGLQGRANVLTF. CDR3 nucleotides: TGTGCCAGCTCACCCGGGTTGCAAGGCAGGGCTAACGTCCTGACTTTC.

The chain recombines TRBV15 with TRBJ1-2; D perhaps matches TRBD1 (5 bases). V dropped 3 bases and J dropped 6 bases, with 17 bases sitting between them. The germline CDR1 and CDR2 sequences are LNHNV and YYDKDF (reference sequence). This CDR3 spans 15 amino acids. CDR3 protein: CATSRAGKGLNGYTF. Here the CDR3 DNA reads TGTGCCACCAGCAGGGCCGGAAAGGGGCTTAATGGCTACACCTTC.

This chain connects TRBV18 to TRBJ2-3; 8 positions agree with TRBD1. CDR3 size: 16 residues. The germline V gene has CDR1 KGHSH and CDR2 LQKENI. V trimming: 7 bases; J trimming: 1 base; junction bases outside the gene matches: 10. The CDR3 DNA follows: TGTGCCAGCTTAGACCCCGCGACAGGGGGCACAGATACGCAGTATTTT. As protein: CASLDPATGGTDTQYF.

V and J are TRBV29-1 and TRBJ2-2; D not certain. Trimming stripped 5 bases from V and 5 bases from J, with 9 bases between. Germline assignment: CDR1 SQVTM and CDR2 ANQGSEA. The CDR3 length is 12 residues. The CDR3 region is CSVSYYTGELFF. CDR3 DNA sequence: TGCAGCGTTTCCTATTATACCGGGGAGCTGTTTTTT.

The V gene is TRBV28, the J gene TRBJ1-3; D uncertain. The CDR3 consists of 15 residues. Germline CDR1 is MDHEN and CDR2 is SYDVKM. Trimming removed 7 bases at V and 0 bases at J, with 13 bases between. Written as DNA, the CDR3 is TGTGCCAGCACTACACGACGGGGCTCTGGAAACACCATATATTTT. Translation: CASTTRRGSGNTIYF.

The rearrangement uses TRBV5-6 and TRBJ1-2; D not resolved. Germline V gives CDR1 SGHDT, CDR2 YYEEEE. CDR3 length equals 15 residues. V lost 0 bases and J lost 7, with 16 bases in between. The CDR3 sequence is CASSLELMARGGYTF. Here the CDR3 DNA reads TGTGCCAGCAGCTTGGAGTTGATGGCGCGGGGTGGCTACACCTTC.

The gene calls are TRBV7-6 and TRBJ2-5, with D perhaps TRBD2 (6 bases). The CDR3 has 14 residues. The germline gives CDR1 SGHVS, CDR2 FNYEAQ. Trimming cost V 2 bases and J 4 bases, with 11 bases left between them. The CDR3 region has the DNA TGTGCCAGCAGCTTAAGCGGGTTGGGAGAGACCCAGTACTTC. This translates into CASSLSGLGETQYF. Drawing the rest from reference TRBV7-6 and TRBJ2-5, the complete variable domain is GAGVSQSPRYKVTKRGQDVALRCDPISGHVSLYWYRQALGQGPEFLTYFNYEAQQDKSGLPNDRFSAERPEGSISTLTIQRTEQRDSAMYRCASSLSGLGETQYFGPGTRLLVL.

This rearrangement joins TRBV27 to TRBJ2-1, with 7 bases lining up with TRBD1. Germline V lookup: CDR1 MNHEY, CDR2 SMNVEV (reference sequence). The CDR3 spans 16 residues. Trimming at V came to 1 base and at J to 0 bases, leaving 3 bases not matched to a gene. As DNA, the CDR3 is TGTGCCAGCAGTTTATTGGGGGACAGCTCCTACAATGAGCAGTTCTTC. Protein sequence: CASSLLGDSSYNEQFF.

This chain joins TRBV4-2 and TRBJ2-3; 7 bases are shared with TRBD2. CDR1 and CDR2 (germline): LGHNA, YNFKEQ. CDR3 length: 15 amino acids. Unmatched junction bases numbered 8, after V lost 4 bases and J lost 4 bases. CDR3 region: CASSLWTSSADTQYF. The CDR3 nucleotides are TGTGCCAGCAGCCTTTGGACTAGTAGCGCAGATACGCAGTATTTT.

This clone was seen only once. V is TRBV28 and J is TRBJ2-7, with D possibly TRBD2 on 6 matching bases. V shed 8 bases and J shed 3 bases, with 8 bases lying between them. CDR1 is MDHEN and CDR2 is SYDVKM in the germline V gene. This CDR3 contains 11 residues. The CDR3 DNA is TGTGCCAGCTTGGGGGGCTACGAGCAGTACTTC. Its protein is CASLGGYEQYF.